This TCR beta chain was observed in a study of tumor-infiltrating lymphocytes in localized non-small cell lung cancer. About this clone: No antigen is known for it.

Study observations and caveats: Tumor T-cell fraction from TCR sequencing was not associated with recurrence-free survival (p = 0.61). Compared with uninvolved lung, tumors showed higher T cell infiltration by TCRbeta sequencing.

The protocol was immunoSEQ multiplex PCR, while the TCRdb copy is restricted to in-frame clones and leaves out a portion. The data hold roughly 10,000 clones, with roughly 71% observed a single time. The V and J ends lost 3 bases and 10 bases respectively, with 18 bases between them. The CDR3 is made up of 13 amino acids. The germline V gene encodes CDR1 GTSNPN and CDR2 SVGIG (reference sequence). This receptor was identified in a human donor with non-small cell lung cancer. The V and J genes are TRBV30 and TRBJ2-5; tentatively, D is TRBD1 (5 bases). The sample comprised lung tumor tissue. The CDR3: CAWSPGLGIVQYF. The CDR3 DNA is TGTGCCTGGAGCCCAGGGCTGGGGATCGTCCAGTACTTC. The full variable domain, its missing parts supplied by reference TRBV30 and TRBJ2-5, is SQTIHQWPATLVQPVGSPLSLECTVEGTSNPNLYWYRQAAGRGLQLLFYSVGIGQISSEVPQNLSASRPQDRQFILSSKKLLLSDSGFYLCAWSPGLGIVQYFGPGTRLLVL.